What follows are 7 T cell receptor beta chains derived from one specimen sequenced in a study of shared clonotypes between healthy human individuals. TCRdb's copy holds only in-frame clones and misses some; the assay was immunoSEQ multiplex PCR. The sample holds 110,000 or so clones, approximately 70% seen once. The sample taken for sequencing was memory CD8+ T cells sorted from blood. Subset noted: CD45RO+ cells pooled with CCR7-negative TemRA cells. Receptors were obtained from a woman aged 30 to 39 in good health.

This clone has at least ten counts. This chain connects TRBV10-3 to TRBJ1-1; D not certain. This CDR3 has 17 amino acids. Germline V gives CDR1 ENHRY, CDR2 SYGVKD. Trimming took off 3 bases at V and 4 bases at J, with 21 bases between the two ends. The CDR3 sequence: CAISEAPSGSLGTEAFF. Written as DNA, the CDR3 is TGTGCCATCAGTGAAGCCCCCTCGGGGAGTCTGGGCACTGAAGCTTTCTTT.

The V call is TRBV28, the J call TRBJ2-5; tentative D call: TRBD2 (6 bases). The CDR3 contains 14 residues. Germline values: CDR1 MDHEN, CDR2 SYDVKM. V lost 7 bases, J lost 4 bases, and 16 bases lay in between. This chain's CDR3 is CASTLGKGGETQYF. In DNA form, the CDR3 reads TGTGCCAGCACCCTAGGGAAGGGAGGAGAGACCCAGTACTTC.

V gene TRBV10-3 combines with J gene TRBJ2-1; weak D call: TRBD2 (7 bases). V was pared by 8 bases and J by 7 bases, with 15 bases between. From germline, CDR1 is ENHRY and CDR2 SYGVKD. The CDR3 runs to 13 residues. Here the CDR3 reads CAIGGGGRNEQFF. In DNA form, the CDR3 reads TGTGCCATCGGAGGGGGAGGGCGGAATGAGCAGTTCTTC.

The chain carries TRBV2 and TRBJ2-6; D gene ambiguous. Germline V gene sequence: CDR1 SNHLY, CDR2 FYNNEI. The CDR3 spans 16 residues. Here the CDR3 DNA reads TGTGATTCACTACAACGCACCCCCTCTGGGGCCAACGTCCTGACTTTC. Protein product: CDSLQRTPSGANVLTF.

To note about this clone: A junction end diverges from the germline sequence, so it may reflect a read error. This chain links TRBV11-2 with TRBJ1-3; D unclear. Per the germline V gene, CDR1 is SGHAT and CDR2 is FQNNGV. This CDR3 comprises 10 residues. The CDR3 reads CASSGELRNF. DNA for the CDR3: TGTGCCAGCAGCGGAGAGTTGCGTAATTTT.

This chain connects TRBV9 to TRBJ2-7; possibly TRBD1 or TRBD2 for D (5 bases each). Germline CDR1 SGDLS, CDR2 YYNGEE. The CDR3 runs 14 residues. Trimming shortened V by 6 bases and J by 2 bases, and 15 bases separated the two germline ends. CDR3 region: CASTPGPPAYEQYF. CDR3 DNA: TGTGCCAGCACGCCGGGGCCACCCGCCTACGAGCAGTACTTC.

V and J are TRBV19 and TRBJ1-1; unclear D gene. The CDR3 length is 13 residues. Trimming removed 5 bases from V and 4 bases from J, with 11 bases in between. CDR1 and CDR2 from the germline V gene are LNHDA and SQIVND (reference sequence). In nucleotides, the CDR3 is TGTGCCAGTAGTGGACTTCTGGGCACTGAAGCTTTCTTT. It yields the protein CASSGLLGTEAFF.